The TCR beta chain under discussion was sequenced for a study of breast tumors, draining lymph nodes, adjacent tissues. General study findings and limits: Tumor T cell lymph node origin was a supported hypothesis, not proven.

This clonotype was seen repeatedly, ten times or more. The antigen is undetermined. Germline CDR1 and CDR2: SEHNR and FQNEAQ (reference sequence). V lost 1 base, J lost 8 bases, and 14 bases stayed unmatched. The CDR3 spans 17 residues. TCRdb recomputed calls from the multiplex PCR reads with MiXCR, one row per CDR3 protein. The table lists over 150,000 distinct CDR3 sequences, around 29% of them singletons, with more than 4% in the top ten. The lymph nodes were axillary draining lymph nodes from breast cancer patients. The chain is built from TRBV7-9 and TRBJ2-1; 7 bases line up with TRBD1. Sequencing was carried out using axillary lymph node tissue. The source of this sequence is a female donor with breast cancer. Some clones in this sample may be carry-over from other donors' samples. CDR3 in amino acids: CASSLGTLGGWVDEQFF. The CDR3, as DNA: TGTGCCAGCAGCTTAGGGACGTTAGGGGGCTGGGTCGATGAGCAGTTCTTC.